This T cell receptor (beta chain) derives from a study of T-cell reconstitution after alpha-beta-depleted transplantation in children. A few counts support this clonotype. The V end lost 2 bases, the J end lost 5 bases, and 13 bases lay between the germline ends. Germline V gene sequence: CDR1 DFQATT, CDR2 SNEGSKA (reference sequence). CDR3 length equals 14 residues. The library targeted TCRbeta and was prepared with unique molecular identifiers. TCRdb re-derived calls from the PCR reads in MiXCR, one entry per CDR3 protein. The sample holds a few hundred thousand distinct CDR3 sequences, 27% seen once.

The chain uses TRBV20-1 and TRBJ2-1; D ambiguous. The sequencing used PBMCs, collected before TCRalphabeta/CD19-depleted stem cell transplant. The receptor's source is a boy under two years old with Wiskott-Aldrich syndrome, due to receive a stem cell transplant. As DNA, the CDR3 is TGCAGTGCTAGACGCAGAGACAAACACAATGAGCAGTTCTTC. It is translated as CSARRRDKHNEQFF.